A single sample gave rise to the 31 T cell receptor beta chains below, sequenced in a study of CD8 T cells in ankylosing spondylitis. Points from the study as a whole: Among TCR beta sequences, a motif of several highly homologous variants appeared characteristic of ankylosing spondylitis blood.

Their antigens are not known. A single record per CDR3 protein comes from TCRdb applying MiXCR to the 5' RACE reads. The repertoire consists of roughly 490,000 distinct CDR3 sequences, with approximately 5.3% occurring once and the leading ten covering roughly 3.3%. Sequencing was done on a sample of blood, either unsorted or a sorted T cell fraction (not recorded which). The receptors derive from a male donor with ankylosing spondylitis.

This clonotype was found many times. The rearrangement links TRBV15 to TRBJ1-2; D gene uncertain. The CDR3 extends over 16 amino acids. CDR1 is LNHNV and CDR2 is YYDKDF in the germline V gene (reference sequence). V was shortened by 3 bases and J by 4 bases, with 18 bases between the two germline ends. The CDR3 region is CATSSLKDGTSYGYTF. In DNA, the CDR3 is TGTGCCACCAGCAGTCTTAAGGACGGAACCTCCTATGGCTACACCTTC.

About this clonotype: A single base separates this from a much larger clone, so it may be a read error. This sequence joins TRBV7-9 and TRBJ1-1; D is ambiguous. Germline CDR1 and CDR2: SEHNR and FQNEAQ (reference sequence). The CDR3 is made up of 14 amino acids. This CDR3 reads CASSPRTSNTQAFF. The CDR3 nucleotides are TGTGCCAGCAGCCCTAGGACTTCGAACACTCAAGCTTTCTTT.

V usage is TRBV18 and J usage is TRBJ2-1; D ambiguous. Looked up from germline, CDR1 is KGHSH and CDR2 is LQKENI. The CDR3 spans 15 residues. With 0 bases removed from V and 7 bases from J, the gap between germline ends came to 13 bases. CDR3 sequence reads: CASSPPTGFLNEQFF. The CDR3 DNA reads TGTGCCAGCTCACCACCTACCGGGTTCCTTAATGAGCAGTTCTTC.

This clonotype was picked up many times. The genes are TRBV6-2 or TRBV6-3 and TRBJ1-5; D call uncertain. With 1 base removed from V and 1 base from J, the gap between germline ends came to 5 bases. The CDR3 is made up of 14 amino acids. Germline CDR1 and CDR2: MNHEY and SVGEGT. The DNA for the CDR3 is TGTGCCAGCAGTTACTTTGACAGCAATCAGCCCCAGCATTTT. It yields the protein CASSYFDSNQPQHF.

This clonotype was recorded many times. The junction departs from germline at one end; a sequencing error may be responsible. The V and J genes are TRBV5-1 and TRBJ2-1; 9 bases match TRBD1. The CDR3 runs 13 residues. Germline V gene sequence: CDR1 SGHRS, CDR2 YFSETQ. Here the CDR3 DNA reads TGCGCCAGCAGCCTGAACCCAGGACAGGGGCAGATCTTC. The encoded protein is CASSLNPGQGQIF.

CDR3 coding DNA: TGTGCCAGCAGCCAAGTTACGGGAGGGCCCCTGAATGAGCAGTTCTTC. This gives the protein CASSQVTGGPLNEQFF. The chain is built from TRBV4-2 and TRBJ2-1; 8 bases match TRBD2. The CDR3 sequence is 16 residues long. Trimming cost V 1 base and J 7 bases; bases outside gene matches: 9. CDR1 and CDR2 (germline): LGHNA, YNFKEQ.

This clonotype was picked up many times. J is TRBJ1-5 and V is TRBV29-1, with TRBD1 matching 9 bases. Unmatched junction bases numbered 7, after V lost 7 bases and J lost 6 bases. Germline CDR1 reads SQVTM; CDR2 reads ANQGSEA. This CDR3 contains 13 residues. DNA for the CDR3: TGCAGCGCCCGGGACAGGGACGGTCAGCCCCAGCATTTT. Protein product: CSARDRDGQPQHF. The complete variable domain, with remaining parts taken from reference TRBV29-1 and TRBJ1-5, reads SAVISQKPSRDICQRGTSLTIQCQVDSQVTMMFWYRQQPGQSLTLIATANQGSEATYESGFVIDKFPISRPNLTFSTLTVSNMSPEDSSIYLCSARDRDGQPQHFGDGTRLSIL.

This clonotype showed up many times. This chain connects TRBV7-9 to TRBJ2-3; TRBD2 agrees at 13 bases. There are 17 residues in the CDR3. The germline V gene has CDR1 SEHNR and CDR2 FQNEAQ (reference sequence). V was pared by 4 bases and J by 4 bases, with 8 bases of the junction left unmatched. This chain's CDR3 is CASSSTRLAGGSDTQYF. The DNA for the CDR3 is TGTGCCAGCAGCTCCACTAGACTAGCGGGAGGTTCAGATACGCAGTATTTT.

The chain links TRBV27 to TRBJ2-1; TRBD2 agrees at 8 bases. V dropped 2 bases and J dropped 5; count of bases not matched to a gene: 5. This CDR3 has 15 amino acids. Germline lookup yields CDR1 MNHEY and CDR2 SMNVEV (reference sequence). The chain's CDR3 is CASSLISGGDNEQFF. CDR3 bases: TGTGCCAGCAGTTTAATCAGCGGGGGAGACAATGAGCAGTTCTTC.

This clonotype has ten or more counts. This chain joins TRBV20-1 and TRBJ1-6; D not resolved. Trimming took off 0 bases at V and 7 bases at J, with 10 bases between the two ends. Germline V gives CDR1 DFQATT, CDR2 SNEGSKA (reference sequence). The CDR3 has 14 residues. CDR3 region: CSARDPRENSPLHF. The CDR3 bases are TGCAGTGCTAGAGATCCCCGGGAGAATTCACCCCTCCACTTT.

This clonotype was recorded many times. The genes are TRBV7-2 and TRBJ2-7; TRBD1 might be the D (6 bases). Per the germline V gene, CDR1 is SGHTA and CDR2 is FQGNSA. This CDR3 has 15 amino acids. Trimming took off 1 base at V and 2 bases at J, with 12 bases between the two ends. CDR3 region: CASSLGWGPPYEQYF. CDR3 in DNA: TGTGCCAGCAGCTTAGGTTGGGGGCCTCCCTACGAGCAGTACTTC. Complete variable domain (other parts from reference TRBV7-2 and TRBJ2-7): GAGVSQSPSNKVTEKGKDVELRCDPISGHTALYWYRQSLGQGLEFLIYFQGNSAPDKSGLPSDRFSAERTGGSVSTLTIQRTQQEDSAVYLCASSLGWGPPYEQYFGPGTRLTVT.

The chain combines TRBV11-2 with TRBJ2-3, with 8 bases aligning to TRBD1. V gave up 0 bases and J gave up 4 bases; unmatched junction bases: 6. The germline V gene encodes CDR1 SGHAT and CDR2 FQNNGV. The CDR3 sequence is 16 residues long. The CDR3 here is CASSLEGYRGADTQYF. In DNA, the CDR3 is TGTGCCAGCAGCTTAGAAGGCTACAGGGGGGCAGATACGCAGTATTTT.

This rearrangement joins TRBV27 to TRBJ1-6, with TRBD1 matching 8 bases. CDR3 length: 14 residues. Germline V gene sequence: CDR1 MNHEY, CDR2 SMNVEV (reference sequence). V was pared by 6 bases and J by 9 bases, with 7 bases of the junction left unmatched. The CDR3 DNA follows: TGTGCCAGCAGCGTGACAGGGGATCGTTCACCCCTCCACTTT. The encoded protein is CASSVTGDRSPLHF.

This clonotype was detected many times. The chain employs TRBV4-2 and TRBJ1-2; D remains unclear. Trimming stripped 4 bases from V and 4 bases from J, with 7 bases between. CDR1 and CDR2 (germline): LGHNA, YNFKEQ. This CDR3 contains 12 residues. The CDR3 reads CASSPGVYGYTF. CDR3 nucleotide sequence: TGTGCCAGCAGCCCGGGCGTCTATGGCTACACCTTC.

In this sample, this clonotype turned up many times. This chain's CDR3 is CASSVSGSGNTIYF. DNA for the CDR3: TGTGCCAGCAGTGTAAGCGGGTCTGGAAACACCATATATTTT. The gene calls are TRBV25-1 and TRBJ1-3; D ambiguous. Germline V gene lookup returns CDR1 MGHDK and CDR2 SYGVNS. V lost 4 bases to trimming and J lost 1 base, with 8 bases between them. This CDR3 comprises 14 residues.

In its sample, this clonotype was seen many times. The V gene is TRBV12-3 or TRBV12-4, the J gene TRBJ1-1; D ambiguous. Trimming took off 5 bases at V and 1 base at J, with 8 bases between the two ends. The CDR3 loop spans 13 amino acids. CDR3 sequence reads: CASSILKNTEAFF. DNA for the CDR3: TGTGCCAGCAGTATCTTAAAGAACACTGAAGCTTTCTTT.

A few counts support this clonotype. The rearrangement joins TRBV21-1 to TRBJ2-3. TRBV21-1 is recorded as a pseudogene. CDR3 length equals 16 residues. In DNA form, the CDR3 reads TGTGCCAGCACCCCACTCCTGAAAGGCCTCACAGATACGCAGTATTTT. Translating it yields CASTPLLKGLTDTQYF.

This clonotype was observed a handful of times. The chain employs TRBV5-6 and TRBJ1-5; D ambiguous. The CDR3 covers 15 residues. Germline CDR1 is SGHDT and CDR2 is YYEEEE. V was pared by 4 bases and J by 0 bases, with 11 bases between. CDR3 bases: TGTGCCAGCAGCCGCGGTTCGTATAGCAATCAGCCCCAGCATTTT. Its protein product is CASSRGSYSNQPQHF. The variable domain in full, with the rest retrieved from reference TRBV5-6 and TRBJ1-5, is DAGVTQSPTHLIKTRGQQVTLRCSPKSGHDTVSWYQQALGQGPQFIFQYYEEEERQRGNFPDRFSGHQFPNYSSELNVNALLLGDSALYLCASSRGSYSNQPQHFGDGTRLSIL.

This clonotype was counted ten times or more. The chain combines TRBV5-1 with TRBJ2-4; 8 bases agree with TRBD1. Trimming took 3 bases from V and 2 from J; bases not matched to a gene: 4. CDR3 length: 15 amino acids. Germline V CDR1 and CDR2: SGHRS, YFSETQ. The CDR3 here is CASSWAGGPKNIQYF. The DNA for the CDR3 is TGCGCCAGCAGCTGGGCAGGGGGCCCCAAAAACATTCAGTACTTC. The full variable domain, in which reference TRBV5-1 and TRBJ2-4 provide the parts outside the CDR3, is KAGVTQTPRYLIKTRGQQVTLSCSPISGHRSVSWYQQTPGQGLQFLFEYFSETQRNKGNFPGRFSGRQFSNSRSEMNVSTLELGDSALYLCASSWAGGPKNIQYFGAGTRLSVL.

This clonotype was seen at least ten times. The chain couples TRBV6-5 to TRBJ1-1; 9 nucleotides align to TRBD1. Germline V lookup: CDR1 MNHEY, CDR2 SVGAGI. The junction had 7 bases not matched to a gene; V was cut back by 6 bases and J by 14 bases. This CDR3 has 11 amino acids. The CDR3 DNA sequence: TGTGCCAGCAGCTTCACAGGGGGCGCGTTCTTT. Amino acid sequence: CASSFTGGAFF.

In this sample, this clonotype turned up many times. The chain is built from TRBV3-1 and TRBJ1-6, with TRBD1 as a possible D gene (5 bases). V dropped 4 bases and J dropped 8 bases, with 18 bases sitting between them. Germline V gives CDR1 LGHDT, CDR2 YNNKEL (reference sequence). CDR3 length: 16 residues. The CDR3 coding sequence is TGTGCCAGCAGCCTCTACTCGGACACCTCATATTCACCCCTCCACTTT. It specifies CASSLYSDTSYSPLHF.

This clonotype has ten or more counts. The J gene is TRBJ1-2, the V gene TRBV6-1; tentatively, D is TRBD1 (6 bases). The V and J ends lost 6 bases and 5 bases respectively, with 16 bases between them. The CDR3 totals 14 residues. The germline gives CDR1 MNHNS, CDR2 SASEGT. The CDR3 spells CASRVRQDGYGYTF. The CDR3 DNA sequence: TGTGCCAGCAGGGTCAGACAGGACGGATATGGCTACACCTTC.

A word on this clonotype: At one end the junction does not follow the germline gene, possibly because of a read error. CDR3 sequence (DNA): TGTGCCATCAGCCCCGTGGTTAGGGACGGGGAGCTGTTTTTT. This codes for CAISPVVRDGELFF. The chain employs TRBV5-5 and TRBJ2-2; unclear D gene. Per germline, CDR1 SGHKS and CDR2 YYEKEE (reference sequence). This CDR3 comprises 14 residues.

This clonotype was found many times. This chain uses TRBV7-2 with TRBJ1-1; the D is unclear. V dropped 1 base and J dropped 4 bases, with 13 bases sitting between them. The CDR3 is made up of 15 amino acids. Germline loops: CDR1 SGHTA, CDR2 FQGNSA. CDR3 amino acids: CASSLVMNVITEAFF. The CDR3 DNA reads TGTGCCAGCAGCTTAGTTATGAATGTTATCACTGAAGCTTTCTTT.

The V call is TRBV19, the J call TRBJ2-1, with TRBD1 as a possible D gene (5 bases). This CDR3 is 14 amino acids long. The ends were cut back, 9 bases at V and 3 bases at J, with 15 bases in the middle. Germline values: CDR1 LNHDA, CDR2 SQIVND (reference sequence). The CDR3, as DNA: TGTGCCAGCAAAGACAGACAGCTCTACAATGAGCAGTTCTTC. Residues: CASKDRQLYNEQFF.

This clonotype was picked up many times. This sequence joins TRBV5-1 and TRBJ2-5, with D uncertain. The CDR3 runs 13 residues. In germline, CDR1 is SGHRS, CDR2 YFSETQ. V was cut by 1 base and J by 3 bases, with 7 bases left in between. The CDR3 coding sequence is TGCGCCAGCAGCTTGAGTAGAAAAGAGACCCAGTACTTC. This codes for CASSLSRKETQYF.

This clonotype was picked up many times. CDR3 loop: CASSRRDGTYEQYF. The CDR3 region has the DNA TGTGCCAGCAGTCGCAGGGACGGGACCTACGAGCAGTACTTC. This chain links TRBV6-2 or TRBV6-3 with TRBJ2-7; D is perhaps TRBD1 or TRBD2 (5 bases each). The CDR3 is 14 amino acids. Trimming stripped 5 bases from V and 2 bases from J, with 13 bases between. Germline V gives CDR1 MNHEY, CDR2 SVGEGT.

This clonotype was seen repeatedly, ten times or more. The rearrangement links TRBV6-5 to TRBJ2-5; the match to TRBD1 covers 7 bases. CDR3 length equals 15 residues. The germline gives CDR1 MNHEY, CDR2 SVGAGI. V shed 0 bases and J 5 bases; nucleotides not matched to a gene: 6. CDR3 in amino acids: CASSYSTGIRETQYF. CDR3 DNA: TGTGCCAGCAGTTACTCGACAGGGATCCGGGAGACCCAGTACTTC.

Ten or more counts support this clonotype. The chain uses TRBV5-1 and TRBJ2-1; D not certain. The germline V gene has CDR1 SGHRS and CDR2 YFSETQ. V gave up 0 bases and J gave up 6 bases, with 13 bases separating them. The CDR3 length is 15 residues. This CDR3 reads CASSLAGWSSNEQFF. Here the CDR3 DNA reads TGCGCCAGCAGCTTGGCCGGATGGTCAAGCAATGAGCAGTTCTTC.

CDR3 loop: CASSWAAAREIYEQYF. CDR3 DNA sequence: TGTGCCAGCAGCTGGGCGGCGGCCAGGGAGATATACGAGCAGTACTTC. The rearrangement joins TRBV6-1 to TRBJ2-7, with D perhaps given as TRBD1 or TRBD2 (5 bases each). V lost 6 bases and J lost 4, with 22 bases in between. The length of the CDR3 is 16 residues. Germline lookup yields CDR1 MNHNS and CDR2 SASEGT.

This clonotype came up many times. The chain combines TRBV7-2 with TRBJ1-1; 7 nucleotides match TRBD1. Germline values: CDR1 SGHTA, CDR2 FQGNSA. Trimming at V came to 4 bases and at J to 5 bases, leaving 4 bases not matched to a gene. CDR3 length: 13 residues. CDR3 residues: CASSSDRVTEAFF. The CDR3 DNA is TGTGCCAGCAGCTCTGACAGGGTAACTGAAGCTTTCTTT.